Sequencing of this T cell receptor beta chain was carried out in a study of OX40 agonist ivuxolimab in advanced cancers. Study context: Mean age approximately 55 years, range about 23 to 79; roughly 82% male. General study results and limits: There was clonal expansion of CD4+ and CD8+ blood T cells by week 6 at 0.1 to 3.0 mg/kg.

Profiled with immunoSEQ multiplex PCR; TCRdb holds only in-frame clones, not every one. The top ten clones hold almost 0.65% of a sample with over 45,000 clones, about 83% of them seen once. Comments on this clone: Its cognate antigen is unknown.

The investigators sampled blood at baseline, at cycle 4 day 1, and at cycle 7 day 1. The CDR3 consists of 16 residues. The germline gives CDR1 SGHTS, CDR2 YDEGEE. V shed 0 bases and J shed 0 bases, with 10 bases lying between them. This chain links TRBV5-8 with TRBJ2-1; D gene unclear. This sample comprised CD4+ or CD8+ T cells sorted from blood, obtained in a trial of the OX40 agonist ivuxolimab. This clonotype was sampled from an adult with an advanced solid tumor such as melanoma, head and neck, liver or kidney cancer. In DNA, the CDR3 is TGTGCCAGCAGCTTGGTGGTCTATAGCTCCTACAATGAGCAGTTCTTC. It codes for CASSLVVYSSYNEQFF.